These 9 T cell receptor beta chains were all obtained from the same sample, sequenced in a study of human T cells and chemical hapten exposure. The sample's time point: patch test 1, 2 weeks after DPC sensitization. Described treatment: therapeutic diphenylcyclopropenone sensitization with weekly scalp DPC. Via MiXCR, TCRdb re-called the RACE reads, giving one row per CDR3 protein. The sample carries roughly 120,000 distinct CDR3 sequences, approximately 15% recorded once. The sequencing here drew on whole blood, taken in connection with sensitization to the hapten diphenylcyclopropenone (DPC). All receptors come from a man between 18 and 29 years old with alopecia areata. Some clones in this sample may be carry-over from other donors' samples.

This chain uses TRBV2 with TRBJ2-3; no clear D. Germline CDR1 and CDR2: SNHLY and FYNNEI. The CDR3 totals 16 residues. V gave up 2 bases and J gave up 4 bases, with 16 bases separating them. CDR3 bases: TGTGCCAGCAGTGAACTGACCGCTTATCGGGCAGATACGCAGTATTTT. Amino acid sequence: CASSELTAYRADTQYF.

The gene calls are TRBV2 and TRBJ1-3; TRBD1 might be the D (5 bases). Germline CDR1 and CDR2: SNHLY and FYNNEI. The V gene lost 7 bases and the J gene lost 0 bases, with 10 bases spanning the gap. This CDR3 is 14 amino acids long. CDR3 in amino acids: CASNAGPSGNTIYF. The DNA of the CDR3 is TGTGCCAGCAATGCAGGGCCCTCTGGAAACACCATATATTTT.

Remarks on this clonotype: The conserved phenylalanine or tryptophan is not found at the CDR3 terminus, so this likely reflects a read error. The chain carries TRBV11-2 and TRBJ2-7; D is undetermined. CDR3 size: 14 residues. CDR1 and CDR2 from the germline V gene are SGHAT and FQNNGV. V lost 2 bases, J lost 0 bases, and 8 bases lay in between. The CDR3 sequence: CASSLIGISYEQYY. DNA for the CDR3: TGTGCCAGCAGCTTAATTGGCATCTCCTACGAGCAGTACTAC.

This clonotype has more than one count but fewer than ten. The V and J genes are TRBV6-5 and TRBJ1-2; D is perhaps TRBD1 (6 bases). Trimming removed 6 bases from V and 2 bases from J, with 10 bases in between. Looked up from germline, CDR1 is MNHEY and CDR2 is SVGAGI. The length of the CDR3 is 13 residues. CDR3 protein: CASRITGNYGYTF. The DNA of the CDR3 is TGTGCCAGCAGGATAACAGGGAACTATGGCTACACCTTC.

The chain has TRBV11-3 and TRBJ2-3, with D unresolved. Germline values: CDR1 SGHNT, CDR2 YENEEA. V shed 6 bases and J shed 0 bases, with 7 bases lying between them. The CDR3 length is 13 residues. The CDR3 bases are TGTGCCAGCAGGGGCAGGAGCACAGATACGCAGTATTTT. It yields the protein CASRGRSTDTQYF.

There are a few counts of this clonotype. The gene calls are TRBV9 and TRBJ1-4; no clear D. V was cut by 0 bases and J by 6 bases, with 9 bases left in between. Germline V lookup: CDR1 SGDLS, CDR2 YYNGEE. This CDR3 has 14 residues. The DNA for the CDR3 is TGTGCCAGCAGCGTAGACGCTGGGGATGAAAAACTGTTTTTT. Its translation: CASSVDAGDEKLFF.

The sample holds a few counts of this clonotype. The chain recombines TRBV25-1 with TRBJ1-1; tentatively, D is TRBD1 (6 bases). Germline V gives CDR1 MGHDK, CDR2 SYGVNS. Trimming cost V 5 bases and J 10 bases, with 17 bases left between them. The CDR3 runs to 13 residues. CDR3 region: CASSTTGPVVAFF. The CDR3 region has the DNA TGTGCCAGCAGTACTACAGGGCCGGTTGTAGCTTTCTTT.

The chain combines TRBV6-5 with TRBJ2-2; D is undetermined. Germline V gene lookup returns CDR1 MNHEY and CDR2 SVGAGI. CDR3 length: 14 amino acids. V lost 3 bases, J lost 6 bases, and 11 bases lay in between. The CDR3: CASSYGQASGELFF. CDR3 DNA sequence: TGTGCCAGCAGTTATGGCCAGGCCTCCGGGGAGCTGTTTTTT.

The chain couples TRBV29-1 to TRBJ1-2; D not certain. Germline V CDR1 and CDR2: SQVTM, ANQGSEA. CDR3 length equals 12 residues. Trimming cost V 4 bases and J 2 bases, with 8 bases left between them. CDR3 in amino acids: CSVVRENYGYTF. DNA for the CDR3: TGCAGCGTTGTGCGGGAAAACTATGGCTACACCTTC.